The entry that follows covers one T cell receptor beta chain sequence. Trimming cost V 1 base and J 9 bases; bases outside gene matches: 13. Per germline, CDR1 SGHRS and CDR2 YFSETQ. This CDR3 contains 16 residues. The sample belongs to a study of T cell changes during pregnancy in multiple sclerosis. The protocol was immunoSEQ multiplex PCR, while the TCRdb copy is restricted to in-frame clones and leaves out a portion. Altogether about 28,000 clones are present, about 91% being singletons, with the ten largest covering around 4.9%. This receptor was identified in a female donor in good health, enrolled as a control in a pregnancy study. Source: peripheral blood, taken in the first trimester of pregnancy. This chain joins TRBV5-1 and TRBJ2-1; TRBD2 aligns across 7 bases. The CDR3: CASSLFLADELGEQFF. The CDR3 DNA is TGCGCCAGCAGCTTGTTCCTAGCGGATGAATTGGGTGAGCAGTTCTTC. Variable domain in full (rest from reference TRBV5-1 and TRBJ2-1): KAGVTQTPRYLIKTRGQQVTLSCSPISGHRSVSWYQQTPGQGLQFLFEYFSETQRNKGNFPGRFSGRQFSNSRSEMNVSTLELGDSALYLCASSLFLADELGEQFFGPGTRLTVL.